This TCR beta chain was retrieved from a study of identical twins. Germline CDR1 is SGHDN and CDR2 is FVKESK. CDR3 length equals 14 residues. V lost 0 bases, J lost 6 bases, and 9 bases lay in between. It was template switching that added a universal primer site, and there were unique molecular identifiers on the cDNA. TCRdb independently ran MiXCR on the 5' RACE reads; one entry per CDR3 protein. The sample has around 490,000 distinct CDR3 sequences, 20% to 25% seen once; the top ten hold around 0.5%. Study results and limitations: Model-predicted out-of-frame TCR alpha sharing fell below observed values in monozygotic twins. Cross-sectional statistics, not tracking of the same donors, supported the conclusions. Zero-insertion results could be subject to partial confounding by invariant MAIT and iNKT cells.

This clonotype came up a few times. Its antigen is not identified. The same data also contributed to another study, on yellow fever vaccine responses in identical twins.

Sequencing was performed on CD4+ T cells sorted from blood. The sequence was collected from a woman between 18 and 29 years old in good health. V is TRBV14 and J is TRBJ2-1; TRBD1 might be the D (5 bases). The CDR3 DNA sequence: TGTGCCAGCAGCCAAGACCTAGGGGCCAATGAGCAGTTCTTC. Translating it yields CASSQDLGANEQFF.